This T cell receptor beta chain was captured in a study of shared clonotypes between healthy human individuals. Study context: Each donor's CD8 memory used one plate, CD8 naive two, each CD4 subset three.

CDR1 is SGHNT, CDR2 YYREEE, per germline (reference sequence). CDR3 length: 18 amino acids. V shed 1 base and J 1 base; nucleotides not matched to a gene: 8. Only in-frame clones appear in the TCRdb table, and some are missing; sequencing was by immunoSEQ multiplex PCR. The sample yields fewer than 1.8 million clones, about 98.5% seen once. The sequence was collected from a man under 40 in good health. The sequencing sample was made of naive CD4+ T cells sorted from blood. Specified subset: CD45RA+ positively selected. This chain links TRBV5-4 with TRBJ1-1; the match to TRBD1 covers 12 bases. The CDR3 reads CASSLTGTGGATNTEAFF. The DNA for the CDR3 is TGTGCCAGCAGCTTGACCGGGACAGGGGGCGCGACGAACACTGAAGCTTTCTTT.